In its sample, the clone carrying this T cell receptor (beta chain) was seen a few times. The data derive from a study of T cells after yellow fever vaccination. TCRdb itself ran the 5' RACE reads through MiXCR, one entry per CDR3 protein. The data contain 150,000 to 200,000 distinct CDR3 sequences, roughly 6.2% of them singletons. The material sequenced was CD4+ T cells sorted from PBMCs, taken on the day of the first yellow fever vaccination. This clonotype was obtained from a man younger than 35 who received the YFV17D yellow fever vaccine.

CDR3 protein: CATSDLVHNYGYTF. In DNA, the CDR3 is TGTGCCACCAGTGATTTGGTTCATAACTATGGCTACACCTTC. The V gene is TRBV24-1, the J gene TRBJ1-2; no clear D. This CDR3 has 14 amino acids. The germline gives CDR1 KGHDR, CDR2 SFDVKD. The germline V and J ends were trimmed by 0 bases and 1 base, with 5 bases remaining between them.